This T cell receptor (beta chain) derives from a study of blood T cell repertoires in COVID-19. Study at large: Whether acute or convalescent, the COVID-19 samples came from the United States, Italy and Spain. The cDNA or gDNA used as material had been derived from T cells, B-cell-depleted T cells, or PBMCs.

The germline V gene has CDR1 SGHRS and CDR2 YFSETQ. The ends lost 4 bases at V and 3 bases at J; junction bases unmatched: 10. CDR3 length: 16 residues. As originally analysed: Counts of nucleated cells, estimated from reference gene primer amplification, were obtained. Generated by immunoSEQ multiplex PCR, the TCRdb table keeps only in-frame clones and is missing some. For V, J and clone size, that table is used; D and trimming come from the DNA. This sample has over 250,000 clones, with roughly 87% found just once. Sequenced sample: peripheral blood. This TCR was recovered from a woman under 40 with acute or convalescent COVID-19. The chain is built from TRBV5-1 and TRBJ1-1, with TRBD1 matching over 9 bases. The CDR3 region is CASSTGTGRWDTEAFF. The CDR3 DNA is TGCGCCAGCAGCACCGGGACAGGGAGGTGGGACACTGAAGCTTTCTTT.